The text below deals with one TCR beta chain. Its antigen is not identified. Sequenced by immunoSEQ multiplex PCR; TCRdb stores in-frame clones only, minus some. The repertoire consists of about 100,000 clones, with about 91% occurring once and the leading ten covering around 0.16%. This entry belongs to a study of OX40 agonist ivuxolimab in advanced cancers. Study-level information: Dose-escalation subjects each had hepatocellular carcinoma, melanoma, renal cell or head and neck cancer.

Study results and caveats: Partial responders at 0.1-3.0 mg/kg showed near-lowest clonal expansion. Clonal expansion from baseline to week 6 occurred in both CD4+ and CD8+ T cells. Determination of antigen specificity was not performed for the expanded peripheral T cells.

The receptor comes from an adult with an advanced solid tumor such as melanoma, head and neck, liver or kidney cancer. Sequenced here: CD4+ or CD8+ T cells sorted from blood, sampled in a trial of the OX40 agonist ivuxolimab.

The CDR3 spells CASSQGLTSDTQYF. In DNA form, the CDR3 reads TGTGCCAGCAGCCAGGGACTCACCTCGGATACGCAGTATTTT. The chain has TRBV6-6 and TRBJ2-3; D might be TRBD2 (6 bases). The V and J ends lost 6 bases and 6 bases respectively, with 16 bases between them. The CDR3 spans 14 residues. The germline gives CDR1 MNHNY, CDR2 SVGAGI (reference sequence).